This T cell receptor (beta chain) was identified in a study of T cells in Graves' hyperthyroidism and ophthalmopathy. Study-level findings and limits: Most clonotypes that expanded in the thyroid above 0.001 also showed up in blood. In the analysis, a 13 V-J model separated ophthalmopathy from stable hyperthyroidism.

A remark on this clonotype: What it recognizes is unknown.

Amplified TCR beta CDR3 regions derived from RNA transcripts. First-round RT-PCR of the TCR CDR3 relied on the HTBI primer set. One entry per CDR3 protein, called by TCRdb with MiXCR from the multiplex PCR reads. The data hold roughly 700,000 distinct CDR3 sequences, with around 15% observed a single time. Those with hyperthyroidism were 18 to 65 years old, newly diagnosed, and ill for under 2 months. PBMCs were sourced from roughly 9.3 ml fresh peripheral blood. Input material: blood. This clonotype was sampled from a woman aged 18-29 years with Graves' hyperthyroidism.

Written as DNA, the CDR3 is TGTGCCAGCAGTGAATACGAGACGCTGGAAGAGACCCAGTACTTC. As protein: CASSEYETLEETQYF. The chain is built from TRBV25-1 and TRBJ2-5; no clear D. V shed 0 bases and J shed 3 bases, with 11 bases lying between them. This CDR3 is built from 15 residues. CDR1 is MGHDK and CDR2 is SYGVNS in the germline V gene.